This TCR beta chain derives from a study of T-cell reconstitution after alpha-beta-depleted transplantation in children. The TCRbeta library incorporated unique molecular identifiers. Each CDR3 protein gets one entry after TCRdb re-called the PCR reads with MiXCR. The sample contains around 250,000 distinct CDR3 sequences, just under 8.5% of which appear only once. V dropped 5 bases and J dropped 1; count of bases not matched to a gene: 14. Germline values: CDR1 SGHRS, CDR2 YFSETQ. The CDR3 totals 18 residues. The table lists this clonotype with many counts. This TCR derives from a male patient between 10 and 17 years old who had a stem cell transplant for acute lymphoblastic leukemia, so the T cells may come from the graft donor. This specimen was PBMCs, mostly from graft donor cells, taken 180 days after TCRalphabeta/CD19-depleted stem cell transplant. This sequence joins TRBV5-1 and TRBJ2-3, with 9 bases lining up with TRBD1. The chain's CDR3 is CASRNRGLEEWRTDTQYF. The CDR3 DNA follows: TGCGCCAGCAGGAACAGGGGGCTAGAGGAATGGCGCACAGATACGCAGTATTTT.